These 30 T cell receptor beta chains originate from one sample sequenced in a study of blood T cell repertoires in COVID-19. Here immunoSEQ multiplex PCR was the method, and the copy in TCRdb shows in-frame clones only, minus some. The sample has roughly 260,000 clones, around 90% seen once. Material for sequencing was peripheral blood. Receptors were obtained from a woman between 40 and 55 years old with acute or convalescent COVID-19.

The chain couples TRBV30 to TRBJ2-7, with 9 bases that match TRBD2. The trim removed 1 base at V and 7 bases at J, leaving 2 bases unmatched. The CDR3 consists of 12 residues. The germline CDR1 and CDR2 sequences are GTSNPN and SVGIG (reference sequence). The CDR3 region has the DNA TGTGCCTGGAGTGGTAGCGGGGGAGAGCAGTACGTC. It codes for CAWSGSGGEQYV.

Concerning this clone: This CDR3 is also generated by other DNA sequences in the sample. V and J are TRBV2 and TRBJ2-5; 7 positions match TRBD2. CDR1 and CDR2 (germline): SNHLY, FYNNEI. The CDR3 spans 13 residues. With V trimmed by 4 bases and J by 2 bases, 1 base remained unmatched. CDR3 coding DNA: TGTGCCAGCAGTGGGGGGGGACAAGAGACCCAGTACTTC. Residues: CASSGGGQETQYF.

The CDR3 DNA reads as TGTGCCACCAGTGAGGGCCTGAGTCGCCTCCACTTT. Its translation: CATSEGLSRLHF. The rearrangement links TRBV24-1 to TRBJ1-6; no definite D call. The length of the CDR3 is 12 residues. The V gene's germline CDR1 is KGHDR and CDR2 SFDVKD. V lost 4 bases to trimming and J lost 15 bases, with 12 bases between them.

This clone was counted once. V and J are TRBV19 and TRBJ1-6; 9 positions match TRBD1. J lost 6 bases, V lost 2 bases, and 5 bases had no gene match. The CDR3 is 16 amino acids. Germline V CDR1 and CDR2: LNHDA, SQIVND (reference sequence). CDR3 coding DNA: TGTGCCAGTAGTATATCCGGGACAGGGTCTAATTCACCCCTCCACTTT. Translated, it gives CASSISGTGSNSPLHF.

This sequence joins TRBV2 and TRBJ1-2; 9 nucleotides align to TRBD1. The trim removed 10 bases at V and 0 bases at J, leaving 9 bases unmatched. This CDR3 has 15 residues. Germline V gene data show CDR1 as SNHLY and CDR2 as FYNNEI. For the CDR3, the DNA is TGTGCCACGTATAACCGGGACAGGGCTAACTATGGCTACACCTTC. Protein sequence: CATYNRDRANYGYTF.

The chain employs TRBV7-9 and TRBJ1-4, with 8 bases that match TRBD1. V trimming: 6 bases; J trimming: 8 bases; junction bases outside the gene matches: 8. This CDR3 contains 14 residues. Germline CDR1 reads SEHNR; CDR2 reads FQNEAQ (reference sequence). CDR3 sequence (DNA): TGTGCCAGCAGTTTCGGGACAGGTAGCGAAAAACTGTTTTTT. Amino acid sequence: CASSFGTGSEKLFF.

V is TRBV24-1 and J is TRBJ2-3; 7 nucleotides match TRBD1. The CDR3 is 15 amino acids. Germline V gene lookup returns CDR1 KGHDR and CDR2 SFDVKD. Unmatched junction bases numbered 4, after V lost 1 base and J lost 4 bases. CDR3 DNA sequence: TGTGCCACCAGTGATTTAGGGGGCGCGGCAGATACGCAGTATTTT. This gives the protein CATSDLGGAADTQYF.

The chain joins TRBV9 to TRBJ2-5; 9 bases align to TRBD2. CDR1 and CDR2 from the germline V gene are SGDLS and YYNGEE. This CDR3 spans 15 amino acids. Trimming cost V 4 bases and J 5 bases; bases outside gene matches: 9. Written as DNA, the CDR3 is TGTGCCAGCAGCACCTTCGCGGGGGGGCGTGAGACCCAGTACTTC. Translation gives CASSTFAGGRETQYF.

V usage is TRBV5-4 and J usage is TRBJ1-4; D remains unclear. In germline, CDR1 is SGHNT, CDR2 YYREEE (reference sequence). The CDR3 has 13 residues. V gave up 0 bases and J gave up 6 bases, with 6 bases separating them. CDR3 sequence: CASSLVAHEKLFF. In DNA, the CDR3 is TGTGCCAGCAGCTTGGTGGCACATGAAAAACTGTTTTTT.

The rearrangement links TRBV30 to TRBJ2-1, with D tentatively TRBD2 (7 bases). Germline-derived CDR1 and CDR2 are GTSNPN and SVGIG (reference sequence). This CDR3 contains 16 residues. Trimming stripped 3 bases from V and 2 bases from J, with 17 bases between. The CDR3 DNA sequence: TGTGCCTGGAGGCGAGTAAGGGGGGGGCCCTACAATGAGCAGTTCTTC. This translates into CAWRRVRGGPYNEQFF.

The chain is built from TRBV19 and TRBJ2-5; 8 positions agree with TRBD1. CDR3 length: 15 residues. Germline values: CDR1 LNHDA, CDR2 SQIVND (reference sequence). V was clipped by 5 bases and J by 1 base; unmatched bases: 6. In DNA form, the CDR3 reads TGTGCCAGTAGTGACAGGGGTGGGTTCCAAGAGACCCAGTACTTC. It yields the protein CASSDRGGFQETQYF. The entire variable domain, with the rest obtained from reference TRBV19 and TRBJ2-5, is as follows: DGGITQSPKYLFRKEGQNVTLSCEQNLNHDAMYWYRQDPGQGLRLIYYSQIVNDFQKGDIAEGYSVSREKKESFPLTVTSAQKNPTAFYLCASSDRGGFQETQYFGPGTRLLVL.

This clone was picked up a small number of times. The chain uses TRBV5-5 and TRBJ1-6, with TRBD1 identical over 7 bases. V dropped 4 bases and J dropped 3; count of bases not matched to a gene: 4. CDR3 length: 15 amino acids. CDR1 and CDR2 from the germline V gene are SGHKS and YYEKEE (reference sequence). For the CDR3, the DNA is TGTGCCAGCAGCCCTGGGACAGTCTATAATTCACCCCTCCACTTT. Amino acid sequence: CASSPGTVYNSPLHF.

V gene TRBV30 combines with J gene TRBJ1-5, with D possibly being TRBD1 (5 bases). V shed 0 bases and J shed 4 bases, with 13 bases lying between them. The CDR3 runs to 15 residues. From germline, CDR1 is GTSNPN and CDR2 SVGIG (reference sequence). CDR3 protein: CAWSVEGRGNQPQHF. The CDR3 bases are TGTGCCTGGAGTGTCGAGGGCCGGGGGAATCAGCCCCAGCATTTT.

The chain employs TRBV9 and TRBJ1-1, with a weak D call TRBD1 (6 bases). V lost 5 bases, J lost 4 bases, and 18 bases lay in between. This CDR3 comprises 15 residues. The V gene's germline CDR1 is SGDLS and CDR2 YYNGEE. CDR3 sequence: CASSPTGNWATEAFF. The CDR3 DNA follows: TGTGCCAGCAGTCCCACAGGGAATTGGGCCACTGAAGCTTTCTTT.

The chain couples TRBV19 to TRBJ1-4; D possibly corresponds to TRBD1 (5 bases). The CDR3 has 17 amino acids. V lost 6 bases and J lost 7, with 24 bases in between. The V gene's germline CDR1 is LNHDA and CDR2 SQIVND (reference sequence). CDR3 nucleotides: TGTGCCAGTAGCAGTGGACGGGGCGGGGGTGTTGGTGAAAAACTGTTTTTT. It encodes CASSSGRGGGVGEKLFF.

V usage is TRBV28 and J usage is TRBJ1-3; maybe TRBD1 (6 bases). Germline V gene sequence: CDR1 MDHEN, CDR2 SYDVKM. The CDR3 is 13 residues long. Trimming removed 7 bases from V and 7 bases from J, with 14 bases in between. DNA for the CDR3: TGTGCCAGCACCCCTGGGGGGGCGAACACCATATATTTT. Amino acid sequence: CASTPGGANTIYF. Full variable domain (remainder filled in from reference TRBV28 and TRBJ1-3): DVKVTQSSRYLVKRTGEKVFLECVQDMDHENMFWYRQDPGLGLRLIYFSYDVKMKEKGDIPEGYSVSREKKERFSLILESASTNQTSMYLCASTPGGANTIYFGEGSWLTVV.

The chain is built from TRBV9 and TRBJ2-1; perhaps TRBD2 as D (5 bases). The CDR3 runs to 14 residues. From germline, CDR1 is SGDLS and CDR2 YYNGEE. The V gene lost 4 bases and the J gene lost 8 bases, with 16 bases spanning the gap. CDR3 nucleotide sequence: TGTGCCAGCAGCCCCCCCCTCGGGAACCATGAGCAGTTCTTC. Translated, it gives CASSPPLGNHEQFF.

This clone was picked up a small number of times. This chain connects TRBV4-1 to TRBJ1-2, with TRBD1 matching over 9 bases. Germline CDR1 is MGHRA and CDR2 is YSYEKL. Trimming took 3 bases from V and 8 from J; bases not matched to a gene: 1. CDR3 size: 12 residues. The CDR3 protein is CASSQGTGGYTF. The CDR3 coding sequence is TGCGCCAGCAGCCAGGGGACAGGGGGCTACACCTTC.

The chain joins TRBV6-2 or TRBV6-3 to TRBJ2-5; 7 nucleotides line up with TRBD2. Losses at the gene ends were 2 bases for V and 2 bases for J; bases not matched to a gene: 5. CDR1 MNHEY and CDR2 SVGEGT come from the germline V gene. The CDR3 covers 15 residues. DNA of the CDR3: TGTGCCAGCAGTTACGGGGGGGACCTACAAGAGACCCAGTACTTC. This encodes CASSYGGDLQETQYF.

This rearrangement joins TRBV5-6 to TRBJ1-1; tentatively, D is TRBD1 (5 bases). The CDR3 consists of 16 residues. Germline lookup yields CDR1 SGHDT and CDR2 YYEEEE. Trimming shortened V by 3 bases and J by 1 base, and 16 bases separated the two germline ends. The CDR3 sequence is CASSSWGVFRNTEAFF. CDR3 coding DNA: TGTGCCAGCAGCTCCTGGGGGGTCTTCCGGAACACTGAAGCTTTCTTT.

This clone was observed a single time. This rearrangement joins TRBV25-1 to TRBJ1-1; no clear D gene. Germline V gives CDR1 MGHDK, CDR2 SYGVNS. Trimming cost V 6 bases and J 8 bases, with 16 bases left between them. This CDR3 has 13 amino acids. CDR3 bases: TGTGCCAGCAGCCCAACGACGGGAGGGGAAGCTTTCTTT. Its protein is CASSPTTGGEAFF.

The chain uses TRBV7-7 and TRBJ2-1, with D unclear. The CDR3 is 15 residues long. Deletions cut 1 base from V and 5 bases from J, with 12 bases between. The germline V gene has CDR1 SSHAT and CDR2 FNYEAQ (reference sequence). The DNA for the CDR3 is TGTGCCAGCAGCTTAGACTGGTCCGTACACAATGAGCAGTTCTTC. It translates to CASSLDWSVHNEQFF.

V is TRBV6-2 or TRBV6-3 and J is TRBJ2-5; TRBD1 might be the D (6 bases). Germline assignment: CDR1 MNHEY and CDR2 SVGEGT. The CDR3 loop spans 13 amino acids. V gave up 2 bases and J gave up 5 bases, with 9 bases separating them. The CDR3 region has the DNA TGTGCCAGCAGTTACGGGGGCGGGGAGACCCAGTACTTC. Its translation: CASSYGGGETQYF.

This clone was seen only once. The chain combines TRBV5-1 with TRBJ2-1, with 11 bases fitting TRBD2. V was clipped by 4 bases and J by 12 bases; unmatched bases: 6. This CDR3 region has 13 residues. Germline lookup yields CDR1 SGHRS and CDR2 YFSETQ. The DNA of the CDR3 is TGCGCCAGCAGCCCCGGGACTAGCGGCGGGCAGTTCTTC. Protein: CASSPGTSGGQFF. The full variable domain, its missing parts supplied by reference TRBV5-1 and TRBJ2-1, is KAGVTQTPRYLIKTRGQQVTLSCSPISGHRSVSWYQQTPGQGLQFLFEYFSETQRNKGNFPGRFSGRQFSNSRSEMNVSTLELGDSALYLCASSPGTSGGQFFGPGTRLTVL.

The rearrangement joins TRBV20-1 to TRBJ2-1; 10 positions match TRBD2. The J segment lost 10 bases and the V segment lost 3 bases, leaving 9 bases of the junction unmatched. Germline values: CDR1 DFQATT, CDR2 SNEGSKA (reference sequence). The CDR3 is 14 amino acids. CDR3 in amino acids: CSASKRGGRWEQFF. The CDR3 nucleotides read TGCAGTGCTAGTAAGCGGGGGGGCCGTTGGGAGCAGTTCTTC.

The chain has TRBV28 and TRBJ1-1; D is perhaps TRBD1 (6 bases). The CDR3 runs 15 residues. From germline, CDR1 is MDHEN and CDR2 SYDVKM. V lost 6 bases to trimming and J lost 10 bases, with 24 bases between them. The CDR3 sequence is CASSSGPRGFRVAFF. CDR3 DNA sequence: TGTGCCAGCAGCAGCGGACCTAGGGGGTTCAGGGTAGCTTTCTTT.

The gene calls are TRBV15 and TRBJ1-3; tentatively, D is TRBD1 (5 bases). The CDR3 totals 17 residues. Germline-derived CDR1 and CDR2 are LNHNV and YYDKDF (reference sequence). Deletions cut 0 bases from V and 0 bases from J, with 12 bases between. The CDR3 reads CATSREMDTTSGNTIYF. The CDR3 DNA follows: TGTGCCACCAGCAGAGAGATGGACACAACCTCTGGAAACACCATATATTTT.

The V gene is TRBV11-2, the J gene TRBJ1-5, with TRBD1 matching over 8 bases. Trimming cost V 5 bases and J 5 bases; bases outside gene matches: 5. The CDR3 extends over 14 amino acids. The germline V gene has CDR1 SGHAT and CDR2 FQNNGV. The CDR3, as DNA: TGTGCCAGCAGCCCCGGGACAGGTTATCAGCCCCAGCATTTT. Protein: CASSPGTGYQPQHF.

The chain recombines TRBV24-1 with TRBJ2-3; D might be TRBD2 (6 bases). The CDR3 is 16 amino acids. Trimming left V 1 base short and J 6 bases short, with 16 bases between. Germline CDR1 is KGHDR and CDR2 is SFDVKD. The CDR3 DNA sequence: TGTGCCACCAGTGATTTCTCGGGGGTTGGGAGTGATACGCAGTATTTT. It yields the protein CATSDFSGVGSDTQYF.

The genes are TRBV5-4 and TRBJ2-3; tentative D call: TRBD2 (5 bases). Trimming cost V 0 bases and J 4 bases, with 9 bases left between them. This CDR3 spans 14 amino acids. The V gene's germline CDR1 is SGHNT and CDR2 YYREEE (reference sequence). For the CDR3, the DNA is TGTGCCAGCAGCTTGGTCGGGATCCCAGATACGCAGTATTTT. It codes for CASSLVGIPDTQYF.